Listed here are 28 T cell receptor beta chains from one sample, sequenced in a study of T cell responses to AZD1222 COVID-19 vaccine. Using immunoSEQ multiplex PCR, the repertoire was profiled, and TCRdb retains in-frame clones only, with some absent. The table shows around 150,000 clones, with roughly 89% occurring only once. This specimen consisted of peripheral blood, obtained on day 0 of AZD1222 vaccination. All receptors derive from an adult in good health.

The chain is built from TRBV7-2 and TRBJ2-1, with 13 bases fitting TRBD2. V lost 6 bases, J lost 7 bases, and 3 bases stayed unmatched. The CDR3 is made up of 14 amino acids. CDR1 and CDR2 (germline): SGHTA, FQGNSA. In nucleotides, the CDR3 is TGTGCCAGCAGGGGGGGACTAGCGGGAAATGAGCAGTTCTTC. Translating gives CASRGGLAGNEQFF.

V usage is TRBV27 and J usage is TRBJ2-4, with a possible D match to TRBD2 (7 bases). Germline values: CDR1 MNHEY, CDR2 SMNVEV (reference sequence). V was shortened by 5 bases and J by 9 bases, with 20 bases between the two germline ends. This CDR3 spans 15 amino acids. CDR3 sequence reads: CASSHREGAGSIQYF. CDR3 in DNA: TGTGCCAGCAGTCACAGGGAGGGAGCTGGTAGCATTCAGTACTTC.

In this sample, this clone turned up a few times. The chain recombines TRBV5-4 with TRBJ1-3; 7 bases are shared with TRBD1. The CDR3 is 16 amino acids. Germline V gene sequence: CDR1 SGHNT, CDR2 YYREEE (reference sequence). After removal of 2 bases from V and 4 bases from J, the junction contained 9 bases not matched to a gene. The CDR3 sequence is CASSLPGQRSGNTIYF. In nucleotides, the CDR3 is TGTGCCAGCAGCTTACCGGGACAGAGGTCCGGAAACACCATATATTTT.

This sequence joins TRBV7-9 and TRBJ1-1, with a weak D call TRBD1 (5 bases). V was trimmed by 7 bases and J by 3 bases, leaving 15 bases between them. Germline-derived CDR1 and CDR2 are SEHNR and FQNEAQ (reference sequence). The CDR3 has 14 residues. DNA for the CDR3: TGTGCCAGCACCTGGGACGAGAGCGACACTGAAGCTTTCTTT. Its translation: CASTWDESDTEAFF.

The CDR3 is CASSPADTGELFF. In DNA, the CDR3 is TGTGCCAGCTCACCAGCAGACACCGGGGAGCTGTTTTTT. J is TRBJ2-2 and V is TRBV18; D not resolved. The CDR3 contains 13 residues. Germline V gene sequence: CDR1 KGHSH, CDR2 LQKENI. Trimming pared 2 bases from V and 3 bases from J, leaving 4 bases between.

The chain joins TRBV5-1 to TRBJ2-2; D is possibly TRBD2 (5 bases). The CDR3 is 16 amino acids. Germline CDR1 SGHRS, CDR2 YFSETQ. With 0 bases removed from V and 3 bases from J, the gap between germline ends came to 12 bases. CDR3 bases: TGCGCCAGCAGCTTGGGTGGGAGTGTTGACACCGGGGAGCTGTTTTTT. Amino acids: CASSLGGSVDTGELFF. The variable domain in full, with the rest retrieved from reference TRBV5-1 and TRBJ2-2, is KAGVTQTPRYLIKTRGQQVTLSCSPISGHRSVSWYQQTPGQGLQFLFEYFSETQRNKGNFPGRFSGRQFSNSRSEMNVSTLELGDSALYLCASSLGGSVDTGELFFGEGSRLTVL.

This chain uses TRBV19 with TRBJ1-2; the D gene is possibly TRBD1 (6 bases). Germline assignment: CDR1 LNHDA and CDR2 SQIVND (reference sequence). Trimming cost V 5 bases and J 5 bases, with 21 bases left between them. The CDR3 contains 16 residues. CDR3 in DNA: TGTGCCAGTAGTCCTACCTCAGGGGCATGGGAGTATGGCTACACCTTC. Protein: CASSPTSGAWEYGYTF.

This chain's CDR3 is CASRVGETQYF. CDR3 DNA sequence: TGTGCCAGCAGGGTTGGGGAGACCCAGTACTTC. The chain recombines TRBV25-1 with TRBJ2-5; D uncertain. The CDR3 length is 11 residues. Trimming removed 6 bases at V and 5 bases at J, with 7 bases between. From germline, CDR1 is MGHDK and CDR2 SYGVNS.

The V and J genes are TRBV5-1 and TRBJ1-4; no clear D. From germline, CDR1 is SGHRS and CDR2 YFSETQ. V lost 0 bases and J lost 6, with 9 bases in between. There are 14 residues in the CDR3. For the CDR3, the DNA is TGCGCCAGCAGCTTGGGGTGGTCTGATGAAAAACTGTTTTTT. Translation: CASSLGWSDEKLFF.

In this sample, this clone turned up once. The CDR3 bases are TGTGCCAGCAGTCTGTATGAGCAGTTCTTC. Encoded protein: CASSLYEQFF. The rearrangement uses TRBV12-3 or TRBV12-4 and TRBJ2-1; D unresolved. The V end was cut by 5 bases, the J end by 8 bases, with 4 bases between. The CDR3 extends over 10 amino acids.

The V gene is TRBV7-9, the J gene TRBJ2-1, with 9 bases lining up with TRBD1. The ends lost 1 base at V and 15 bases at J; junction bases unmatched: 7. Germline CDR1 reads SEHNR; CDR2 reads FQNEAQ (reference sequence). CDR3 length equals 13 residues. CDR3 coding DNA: TGTGCCAGCAGCTTAGACGGGACAGGGAATTCGTTCTTC. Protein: CASSLDGTGNSFF.

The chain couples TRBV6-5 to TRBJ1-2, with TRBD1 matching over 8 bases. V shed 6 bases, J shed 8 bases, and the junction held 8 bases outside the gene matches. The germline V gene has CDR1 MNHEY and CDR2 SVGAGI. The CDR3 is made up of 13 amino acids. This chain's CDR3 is CASRDRVYEGYTF. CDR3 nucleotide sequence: TGTGCCAGCAGGGACAGGGTTTACGAGGGCTACACCTTC.

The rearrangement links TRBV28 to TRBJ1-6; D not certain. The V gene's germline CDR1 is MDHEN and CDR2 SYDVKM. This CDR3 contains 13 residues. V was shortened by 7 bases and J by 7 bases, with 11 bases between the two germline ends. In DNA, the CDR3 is TGTGCCAGCAAGGGAAGGGAGAATTCACCCCTCCACTTT. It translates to CASKGRENSPLHF. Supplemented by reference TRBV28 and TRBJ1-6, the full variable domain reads DVKVTQSSRYLVKRTGEKVFLECVQDMDHENMFWYRQDPGLGLRLIYFSYDVKMKEKGDIPEGYSVSREKKERFSLILESASTNQTSMYLCASKGRENSPLHFGNGTRLTVT.

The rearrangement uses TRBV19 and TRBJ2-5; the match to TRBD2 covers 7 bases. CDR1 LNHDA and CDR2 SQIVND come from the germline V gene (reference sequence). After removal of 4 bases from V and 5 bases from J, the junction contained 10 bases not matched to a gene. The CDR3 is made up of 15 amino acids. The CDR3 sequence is CASSSQRGGAETQYF. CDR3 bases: TGTGCCAGTAGTAGTCAGCGGGGCGGTGCGGAGACCCAGTACTTC. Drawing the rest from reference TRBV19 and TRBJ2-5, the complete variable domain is DGGITQSPKYLFRKEGQNVTLSCEQNLNHDAMYWYRQDPGQGLRLIYYSQIVNDFQKGDIAEGYSVSREKKESFPLTVTSAQKNPTAFYLCASSSQRGGAETQYFGPGTRLLVL.

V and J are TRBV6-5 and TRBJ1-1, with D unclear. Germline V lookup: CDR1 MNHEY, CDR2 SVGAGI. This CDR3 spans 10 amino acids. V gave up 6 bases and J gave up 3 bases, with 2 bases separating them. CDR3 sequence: CASRYTEAFF. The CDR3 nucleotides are TGTGCCAGCAGATACACTGAAGCTTTCTTT.

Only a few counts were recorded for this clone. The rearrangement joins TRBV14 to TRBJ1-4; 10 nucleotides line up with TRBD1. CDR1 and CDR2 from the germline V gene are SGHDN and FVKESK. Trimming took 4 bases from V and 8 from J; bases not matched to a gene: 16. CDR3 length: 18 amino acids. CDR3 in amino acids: CASSRDRGRGGVREKLFF. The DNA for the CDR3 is TGTGCCAGCAGCCGTGACAGGGGGCGAGGGGGAGTACGAGAAAAACTGTTTTTT.

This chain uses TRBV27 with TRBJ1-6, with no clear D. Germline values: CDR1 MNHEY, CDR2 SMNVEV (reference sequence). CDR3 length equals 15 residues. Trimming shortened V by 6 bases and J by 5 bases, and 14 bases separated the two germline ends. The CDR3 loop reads CASRPWVVDNSPLHF. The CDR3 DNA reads TGTGCCAGCAGACCCTGGGTGGTTGATAATTCACCCCTCCACTTT.

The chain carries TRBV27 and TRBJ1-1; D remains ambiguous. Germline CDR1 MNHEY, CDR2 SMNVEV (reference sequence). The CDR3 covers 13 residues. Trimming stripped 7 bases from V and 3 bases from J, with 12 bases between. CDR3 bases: TGTGCCAGCAAGTATGAGGGAGACACTGAAGCTTTCTTT. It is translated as CASKYEGDTEAFF.

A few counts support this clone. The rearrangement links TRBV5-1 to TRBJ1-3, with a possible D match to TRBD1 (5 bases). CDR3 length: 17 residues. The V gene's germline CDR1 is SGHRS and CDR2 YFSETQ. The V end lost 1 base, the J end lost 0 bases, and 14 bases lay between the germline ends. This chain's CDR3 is CASSLQATQDSGNTIYF. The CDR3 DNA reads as TGCGCCAGCAGCTTGCAAGCAACACAGGACTCTGGAAACACCATATATTTT. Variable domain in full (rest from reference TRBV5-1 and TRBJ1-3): KAGVTQTPRYLIKTRGQQVTLSCSPISGHRSVSWYQQTPGQGLQFLFEYFSETQRNKGNFPGRFSGRQFSNSRSEMNVSTLELGDSALYLCASSLQATQDSGNTIYFGEGSWLTVV.

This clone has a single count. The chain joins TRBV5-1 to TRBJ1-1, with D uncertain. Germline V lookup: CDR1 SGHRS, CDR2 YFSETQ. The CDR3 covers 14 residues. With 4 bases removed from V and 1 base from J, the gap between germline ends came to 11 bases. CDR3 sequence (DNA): TGCGCCAGCAGCAAGGACGGACCGAACACTGAAGCTTTCTTT. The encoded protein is CASSKDGPNTEAFF.

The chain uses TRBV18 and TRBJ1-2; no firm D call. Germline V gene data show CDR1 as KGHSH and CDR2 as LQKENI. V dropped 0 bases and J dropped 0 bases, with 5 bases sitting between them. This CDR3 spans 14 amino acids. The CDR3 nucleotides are TGTGCCAGCTCACCACCGTCGCCTAACTATGGCTACACCTTC. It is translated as CASSPPSPNYGYTF.

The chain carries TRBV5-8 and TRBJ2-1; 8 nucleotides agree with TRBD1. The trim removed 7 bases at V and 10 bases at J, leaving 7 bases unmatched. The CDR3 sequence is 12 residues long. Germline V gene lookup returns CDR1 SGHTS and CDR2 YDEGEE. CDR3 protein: CASPSDRDEQFF. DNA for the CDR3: TGTGCCAGCCCATCGGACAGGGACGAGCAGTTCTTC. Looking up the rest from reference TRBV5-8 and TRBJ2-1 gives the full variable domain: EAGVTQSPTHLIKTRGQQATLRCSPISGHTSVYWYQQALGLGLQFLLWYDEGEERNRGNFPPRFSGRQFPNYSSELNVNALELEDSALYLCASPSDRDEQFFGPGTRLTVL.

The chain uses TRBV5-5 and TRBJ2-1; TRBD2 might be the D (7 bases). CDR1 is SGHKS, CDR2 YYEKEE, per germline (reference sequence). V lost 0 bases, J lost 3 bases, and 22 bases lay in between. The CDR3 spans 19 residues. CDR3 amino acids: CASSLALQGRTRSYNEQFF. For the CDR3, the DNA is TGTGCCAGCAGCTTGGCCTTACAGGGCCGGACTAGAAGCTACAATGAGCAGTTCTTC.

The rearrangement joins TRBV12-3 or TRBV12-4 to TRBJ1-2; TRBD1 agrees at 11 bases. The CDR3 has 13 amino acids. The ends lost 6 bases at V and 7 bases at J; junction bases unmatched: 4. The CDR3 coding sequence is TGTGCCAGCAGCCCAGGACAGGGGGCTGGCTACACCTTC. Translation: CASSPGQGAGYTF.

This CDR3 reads CASSIQYRNTGELFF. CDR3 nucleotide sequence: TGTGCCAGTAGTATCCAGTATCGAAACACCGGGGAGCTGTTTTTT. The rearrangement links TRBV19 to TRBJ2-2; D not resolved. V lost 3 bases and J 2 bases, leaving 10 bases between the germline ends. There are 15 residues in the CDR3. Per germline, CDR1 LNHDA and CDR2 SQIVND (reference sequence).

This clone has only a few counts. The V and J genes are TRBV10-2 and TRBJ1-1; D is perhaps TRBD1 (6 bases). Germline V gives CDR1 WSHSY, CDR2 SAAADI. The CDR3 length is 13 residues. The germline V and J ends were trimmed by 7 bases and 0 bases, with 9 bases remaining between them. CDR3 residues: CASIGGMNTEAFF. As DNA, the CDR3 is TGCGCCAGCATTGGGGGCATGAACACTGAAGCTTTCTTT.

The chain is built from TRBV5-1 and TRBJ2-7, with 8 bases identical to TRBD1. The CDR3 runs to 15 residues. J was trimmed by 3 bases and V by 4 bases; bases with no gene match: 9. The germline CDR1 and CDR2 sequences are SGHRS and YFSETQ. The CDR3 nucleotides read TGCGCCAGCAGCCTCACCCCCACAGGGGGCTACGAGCAGTACTTC. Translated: CASSLTPTGGYEQYF. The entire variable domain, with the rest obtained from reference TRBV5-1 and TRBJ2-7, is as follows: KAGVTQTPRYLIKTRGQQVTLSCSPISGHRSVSWYQQTPGQGLQFLFEYFSETQRNKGNFPGRFSGRQFSNSRSEMNVSTLELGDSALYLCASSLTPTGGYEQYFGPGTRLTVT.

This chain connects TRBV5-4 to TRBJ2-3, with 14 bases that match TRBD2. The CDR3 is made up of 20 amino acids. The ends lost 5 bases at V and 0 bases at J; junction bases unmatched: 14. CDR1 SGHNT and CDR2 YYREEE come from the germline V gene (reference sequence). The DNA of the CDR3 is TGTGCCAGCAGGGAAAAGACTAGCGGGGGGGTTGAGTCTAGCACAGATACGCAGTATTTT. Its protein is CASREKTSGGVESSTDTQYF. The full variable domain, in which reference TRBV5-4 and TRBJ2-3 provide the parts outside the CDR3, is ETGVTQSPTHLIKTRGQQVTLRCSSQSGHNTVSWYQQALGQGPQFIFQYYREEENGRGNFPPRFSGLQFPNYSSELNVNALELDDSALYLCASREKTSGGVESSTDTQYFGPGTRLTVL.